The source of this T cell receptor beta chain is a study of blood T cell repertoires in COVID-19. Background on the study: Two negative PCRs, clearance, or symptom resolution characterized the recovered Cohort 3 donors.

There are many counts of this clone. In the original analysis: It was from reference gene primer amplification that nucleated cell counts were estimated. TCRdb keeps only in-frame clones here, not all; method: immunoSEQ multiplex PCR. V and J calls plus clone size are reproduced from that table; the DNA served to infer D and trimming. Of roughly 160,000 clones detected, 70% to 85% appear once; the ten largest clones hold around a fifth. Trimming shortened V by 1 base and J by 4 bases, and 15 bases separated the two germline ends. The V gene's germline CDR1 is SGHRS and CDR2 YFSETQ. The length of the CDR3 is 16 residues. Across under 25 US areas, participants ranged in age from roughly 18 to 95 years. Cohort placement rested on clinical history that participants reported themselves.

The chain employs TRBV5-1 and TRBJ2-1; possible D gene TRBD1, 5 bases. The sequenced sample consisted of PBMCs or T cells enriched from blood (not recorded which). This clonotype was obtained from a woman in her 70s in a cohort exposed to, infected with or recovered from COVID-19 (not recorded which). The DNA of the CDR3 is TGCGCCAGCAGCTTGTTGGGGCTTGACGGGTACAATGAGCAGTTCTTC. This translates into CASSLLGLDGYNEQFF.